The 9 T cell receptor beta chains in this list originate from one sample, sequenced in a study of blood T cell dynamics during melanoma immunotherapy. Noted time point: pre-treatment baseline. Assay used: immunoSEQ multiplex PCR; TCRdb lists only in-frame clones, some missing. The sample includes some 11,000 clones, roughly 80% of them seen just once. The sample consisted of blood, taken from a patient treated with checkpoint blockade. These receptors all stem from a human donor with melanoma.

This chain links TRBV6-5 with TRBJ1-1; no definite D call. V was clipped by 2 bases and J by 3 bases, with 4 bases between them. The CDR3 totals 12 residues. The germline V gene has CDR1 MNHEY and CDR2 SVGAGI. CDR3 amino acids: CASSYAYTEAFF. Here the CDR3 DNA reads TGTGCCAGCAGTTACGCCTACACTGAAGCTTTCTTT.

The chain carries TRBV28 and TRBJ1-2, with 8 bases aligning to TRBD1. The CDR3 spans 13 residues. Trimming took 6 bases from V and 7 from J; bases not matched to a gene: 7. From germline, CDR1 is MDHEN and CDR2 SYDVKM. CDR3: CASSNGQGIGYTF. DNA of the CDR3: TGTGCCAGCAGCAACGGACAGGGAATTGGCTACACCTTC.

The sample holds a few counts of this clone. The V gene is TRBV27, the J gene TRBJ2-6, with a weak D call TRBD2 (6 bases). CDR3 size: 17 residues. CDR1 is MNHEY, CDR2 SMNVEV, per germline (reference sequence). V lost 3 bases and J lost 3, with 15 bases in between. The CDR3 nucleotides read TGTGCCAGCAGTTTTTTCGGGAGTCGGGGTGGGGCCAACGTCCTGACTTTC. This codes for CASSFFGSRGGANVLTF.

The chain uses TRBV5-1 and TRBJ2-2; no reliable D call. CDR1 SGHRS and CDR2 YFSETQ come from the germline V gene. V was shortened by 4 bases and J by 0 bases, with 10 bases between the two germline ends. The CDR3 is made up of 15 amino acids. This chain's CDR3 is CASSQQTTNTGELFF. The CDR3 nucleotides read TGCGCCAGCAGCCAACAGACCACGAACACCGGGGAGCTGTTTTTT. Based on the CDR3 plus reference TRBV5-1 and TRBJ2-2, the full variable domain is KAGVTQTPRYLIKTRGQQVTLSCSPISGHRSVSWYQQTPGQGLQFLFEYFSETQRNKGNFPGRFSGRQFSNSRSEMNVSTLELGDSALYLCASSQQTTNTGELFFGEGSRLTVL.

The chain joins TRBV19 to TRBJ2-1; 7 bases match TRBD1. Germline trimming cut 5 bases from V and 0 bases from J; bases unmatched to any gene: 10. From germline, CDR1 is LNHDA and CDR2 SQIVND (reference sequence). This CDR3 comprises 17 residues. CDR3 nucleotides: TGTGCCAGTAGTGCCGCGTCCAGGGGGAGCTCCTACAATGAGCAGTTCTTC. Translating it yields CASSAASRGSSYNEQFF.

The rearrangement joins TRBV9 to TRBJ1-2; tentative D call: TRBD1 (5 bases). Germline values: CDR1 SGDLS, CDR2 YYNGEE. The CDR3 sequence is 12 residues long. V was shortened by 2 bases and J by 5 bases, with 7 bases between the two germline ends. CDR3 in amino acids: CASSVQGYGYTF. The CDR3 nucleotides are TGTGCCAGCAGCGTTCAGGGATATGGCTACACCTTC.

The chain links TRBV10-3 to TRBJ2-3, with 9 bases identical to TRBD1. The J segment lost 3 bases and the V segment lost 2 bases, leaving 0 bases of the junction unmatched. CDR3 size: 14 residues. Germline V gene data show CDR1 as ENHRY and CDR2 as SYGVKD. CDR3 protein: CAISEGQGTDTQYF. The CDR3 coding sequence is TGTGCCATCAGTGAGGGACAGGGGACAGATACGCAGTATTTT.

The genes are TRBV7-2 and TRBJ2-3; a weak D match, TRBD1 (5 bases). The CDR3 loop spans 14 amino acids. Germline values: CDR1 SGHTA, CDR2 FQGNSA. Trimming shortened V by 3 bases and J by 2 bases, and 9 bases separated the two germline ends. CDR3 coding DNA: TGTGCCAGCAGCTTCCAGGGTAACACAGATACGCAGTATTTT. It yields the protein CASSFQGNTDTQYF.

This clone was recorded only once. V and J are TRBV7-2 and TRBJ2-5, with TRBD1 as a possible D gene (6 bases). The closer fit of TRBJ2-7 to the DNA end suggests the J call may be wrong. The CDR3 extends over 15 amino acids. Germline V gene lookup returns CDR1 SGHTA and CDR2 FQGNSA. The CDR3 bases are TGTGCCAGCAGCTTCCTGGGGGCTGCATTCTACGAGCAGTACTTC. This translates into CASSFLGAAFYEQYF.